The TCR beta chain described here comes from a study of T cell changes during pregnancy in multiple sclerosis. Assay used: immunoSEQ multiplex PCR; TCRdb lists only in-frame clones, some missing. The data hold under 110,000 clones, with around 93% observed a single time. The CDR3 has 14 residues. V was clipped by 3 bases and J by 6 bases, with 15 bases between them. This clonotype was sampled from a female donor with multiple sclerosis, enrolled in a pregnancy study. Here the sequenced sample was peripheral blood, taken after pregnancy. The V and J genes are TRBV5-3 and TRBJ1-2; no clear D gene. TRBV5-3 belongs to the ORF category, with a function that is uncertain. The CDR3 protein is CARSWRGECNGYTF. The DNA for the CDR3 is TGTGCCAGAAGCTGGCGGGGTGAGTGTAATGGCTACACCTTC.